These T cell receptor beta chains were read from a single sample in a study of cytomegalovirus exposure and HLA in healthy donors. TCRdb keeps only in-frame clones here, not all; method: immunoSEQ multiplex PCR. The sample yields 200,000 or so clones, 84% seen once. The sample consisted of PBMCs. The receptors here all came from a man in his late teens or twenties in good health and CMV-seropositive. CDR3s include the opening cysteine and the closing phenylalanine or tryptophan. D genes are given only for firm matches. A row's size may be missing; if present it is once, few, many or a size class.

TRBJ2-1 15 NA TRBV7-2 NA TGTGCCAGCAGCCTACGGGCCGGGGGCTACAATGAGCAGTTCTTC CASSLRAGGYNEQFF
TRBJ1-2 13 NA TRBV6-5 NA TGTGCCAGCAGTTACTCTTCGGGAGATGGCTACACCTTC CASSYSSGDGYTF
TRBJ2-7 14 NA TRBV9 TRBD2 TGTGCCAGCAGCTCCCGGACTAGCGGGAGCGAGCAGTACTTC CASSSRTSGSEQYF
TRBJ2-3 13 NA TRBV11-3 NA TGTGCCAGCAGCTTGGGGCCCGGGGATACGCAGTATTTT CASSLGPGDTQYF
TRBJ2-7 15 NA TRBV5-1 TRBD2 TGCGCCAGCAGCCCCTTAGCGGGAGAAGCCTACGAGCAGTACTTC CASSPLAGEAYEQYF
TRBJ2-7 16 NA TRBV4-1 NA TGCGCCAGCAGCCAAGAGGCATACGGGGGAGAAGACGAGCAGTACTTC CASSQEAYGGEDEQYF
TRBJ2-2 15 once TRBV2 TRBD2 TGTGCCAGCAGGGCACTAGCGGGAGGCCCCGGGGAGCTGTTTTTT CASRALAGGPGELFF
TRBJ2-5 15 NA TRBV7-2 TRBD2 TGTGCCAGCAGCTCCTTTAGCGGGAGCCGGGAGACCCAGTACTTC CASSSFSGSRETQYF
TRBJ1-4 16 once TRBV27 NA TGTGCCAGCAGTTTATATTTCGGGACAACTAATGAAAAACTGTTTTTT CASSLYFGTTNEKLFF
TRBJ2-7 16 NA TRBV28 TRBD1 TGTGCCAGCAGTTCCTTCGGACAGGGATACTCCTACGAGCAGTACTTC CASSSFGQGYSYEQYF
TRBJ1-1 12 NA TRBV6-5 NA TGTGCCAGCAGAATCACAGGGTCTGAAGCTTTCTTT CASRITGSEAFF
TRBJ2-7 19 NA TRBV4-3 NA TGCGCCAGCAGCCAAGATACCTTAACTTTGGGAGCGGTTCACTACGAGCAGTACTTC CASSQDTLTLGAVHYEQYF
TRBJ1-3 14 once TRBV30 NA TGTGCCTGGAGTGGGACTCTCTCTGGAAACACCATATATTTT CAWSGTLSGNTIYF
TRBJ1-1 15 NA TRBV9 TRBD1 TGTGCCAGCAGCCCATCCGGGACAGGGAGCACTGAAGCTTTCTTT CASSPSGTGSTEAFF
TRBJ2-7 14 NA TRBV19 TRBD1 TGTGCCAGTAGTATGGGACAGGGGCTTGGCGAGCAGTACTTC CASSMGQGLGEQYF
TRBJ1-3 15 NA TRBV7-9 NA TGTGCCAGCAGCTTAGACGCGGGCCCGGGAAACACCATATATTTT CASSLDAGPGNTIYF
TRBJ2-5 16 NA TRBV5-1 TRBD2 TGCGCCAGCAGCTTGGCCCCGGGAGGGCTTCGAGAGACCCAGTACTTC CASSLAPGGLRETQYF